The rows below give T cell receptor beta chains drawn from one sample of a study of blood T cells in healthy people across ages. One entry per CDR3 protein results from TCRdb running MiXCR on the 5' RACE reads. In the table there are over 1,500,000 distinct CDR3 sequences, about two fifths of which are singletons. The material sequenced was blood. These receptors were collected from a human donor in good health. Each CDR3 is given with its conserved first and last residue. Each record gives: J gene, clone size, V gene, CDR3 length, CDR3 protein. Part of the rows lack a size; the others show once, few, many or a class for expanded clones.

j_call: TRBJ1-1; clone_size: NA; v_call: TRBV4-3; cdr3_length: 13; cdr3_aa: CASSRNRQGEAFF
j_call: TRBJ1-5; clone_size: NA; v_call: TRBV29-1; cdr3_length: 13; cdr3_aa: CSVEEGLGQPQHF
j_call: TRBJ2-5; clone_size: NA; v_call: TRBV5-5; cdr3_length: 17; cdr3_aa: CASSSLGLAPNQETQYF
j_call: TRBJ1-2; clone_size: NA; v_call: TRBV11-3; cdr3_length: 13; cdr3_aa: CASRNVDPYGYTF
j_call: TRBJ2-1; clone_size: many; v_call: TRBV7-2; cdr3_length: 15; cdr3_aa: CASSLETSGYNEQFF
j_call: TRBJ2-5; clone_size: NA; v_call: TRBV6-6; cdr3_length: 12; cdr3_aa: CASSSPSPAQYF
j_call: TRBJ1-5; clone_size: once; v_call: TRBV15; cdr3_length: 15; cdr3_aa: CATSRTGASNQPQHF
j_call: TRBJ1-2; clone_size: NA; v_call: TRBV28; cdr3_length: 13; cdr3_aa: CASSRGRFYGYTF
j_call: TRBJ1-3; clone_size: NA; v_call: TRBV14; cdr3_length: 16; cdr3_aa: CAGSQVGTRSGNTIYF
j_call: TRBJ2-7; clone_size: NA; v_call: TRBV12-3/TRBV12-4; cdr3_length: 13; cdr3_aa: CASSRDLKGEQYF
j_call: TRBJ2-3; clone_size: NA; v_call: TRBV29-1; cdr3_length: 16; cdr3_aa: CSVGTTGTGVLDTQYF
j_call: TRBJ1-2; clone_size: few; v_call: TRBV4-2; cdr3_length: 16; cdr3_aa: CASSPNGGQLYYGYTF
j_call: TRBJ1-2; clone_size: few; v_call: TRBV6-5; cdr3_length: 15; cdr3_aa: CASSATGGIRDGYTF
j_call: NA; clone_size: few; v_call: TRBV6-5; cdr3_length: 15; cdr3_aa: CAGSLTLWGQNEQYF
j_call: TRBJ1-2; clone_size: NA; v_call: TRBV5-6; cdr3_length: 15; cdr3_aa: CASSTGDRDLQGYTF
j_call: TRBJ2-7; clone_size: NA; v_call: TRBV4-1; cdr3_length: 17; cdr3_aa: CASSQERQGVEGDEQYF
j_call: NA; clone_size: NA; v_call: TRBV6-1; cdr3_length: 14; cdr3_aa: CASSEATGEYEQYF
j_call: NA; clone_size: NA; v_call: TRBV20-1; cdr3_length: 13; cdr3_aa: CSAIPAGGYEQYF
j_call: TRBJ2-7; clone_size: NA; v_call: TRBV20-1; cdr3_length: 17; cdr3_aa: CSAPQEGETGLTYEQYF
j_call: TRBJ2-1; clone_size: many; v_call: TRBV6-2/TRBV6-3; cdr3_length: 15; cdr3_aa: CASSPRGGLGNEQFF
j_call: NA; clone_size: NA; v_call: TRBV6-4; cdr3_length: 14; cdr3_aa: CASKEGVQKYEQYF
j_call: TRBJ1-1; clone_size: NA; v_call: TRBV20-1; cdr3_length: 13; cdr3_aa: CSARFPMNTEAFF
j_call: TRBJ1-5; clone_size: NA; v_call: TRBV12-3/TRBV12-4; cdr3_length: 15; cdr3_aa: CASSRGGGSNQPQHF
j_call: TRBJ2-1; clone_size: few; v_call: TRBV7-9; cdr3_length: 15; cdr3_aa: CASSLTRVGGYEQFF
j_call: TRBJ1-1; clone_size: NA; v_call: TRBV12-3/TRBV12-4; cdr3_length: 14; cdr3_aa: CASSFETPNTEAFF
j_call: TRBJ2-1; clone_size: few; v_call: TRBV7-2; cdr3_length: 16; cdr3_aa: CASSSGTGATYNEQFF
j_call: TRBJ1-1; clone_size: few; v_call: TRBV28; cdr3_length: 13; cdr3_aa: CASSLIGTDEAFF
j_call: TRBJ2-5; clone_size: few; v_call: TRBV6-2/TRBV6-3; cdr3_length: 14; cdr3_aa: CASRQVGGVETQYF
j_call: TRBJ2-7; clone_size: NA; v_call: TRBV29-1; cdr3_length: 17; cdr3_aa: CSVTDTLGTGKTYEQYF
j_call: TRBJ1-4; clone_size: NA; v_call: TRBV12-3/TRBV12-4; cdr3_length: 14; cdr3_aa: CASSQGAPNEKLFF
j_call: TRBJ2-3; clone_size: many; v_call: TRBV27; cdr3_length: 13; cdr3_aa: CASSSQGGDTQYF
j_call: TRBJ2-3; clone_size: few; v_call: TRBV7-2; cdr3_length: 13; cdr3_aa: CASSARLAGGQYF
j_call: TRBJ1-5; clone_size: NA; v_call: TRBV6-1; cdr3_length: 15; cdr3_aa: CASRSDRARYQPQHF
j_call: TRBJ2-3; clone_size: NA; v_call: TRBV12-3/TRBV12-4; cdr3_length: 14; cdr3_aa: CASCHRGGTDTQYF
j_call: TRBJ2-1; clone_size: few; v_call: TRBV6-2/TRBV6-3; cdr3_length: 13; cdr3_aa: CASIGGHLGEQFF
j_call: TRBJ2-5; clone_size: NA; v_call: TRBV7-9; cdr3_length: 14; cdr3_aa: CASSLHGSHEAQYF
j_call: TRBJ2-4; clone_size: NA; v_call: TRBV7-2; cdr3_length: 13; cdr3_aa: CASSLPGSYGQYF
j_call: TRBJ1-2; clone_size: NA; v_call: TRBV11-3; cdr3_length: 13; cdr3_aa: CASSPRGTEGYTF
j_call: TRBJ2-5; clone_size: few; v_call: TRBV5-6; cdr3_length: 14; cdr3_aa: CASSWSTGQETQYF
j_call: TRBJ2-7; clone_size: many; v_call: TRBV4-2; cdr3_length: 17; cdr3_aa: CASSQDMLAGGSYEQYF
j_call: TRBJ1-2; clone_size: few; v_call: TRBV12-3/TRBV12-4; cdr3_length: 15; cdr3_aa: CASSFSDRGAYGYTF
j_call: TRBJ2-1; clone_size: NA; v_call: TRBV27; cdr3_length: 16; cdr3_aa: CASSPARGGSYNEQFF
j_call: TRBJ2-4; clone_size: few; v_call: TRBV7-9; cdr3_length: 12; cdr3_aa: CASSSVGTRQYF
j_call: TRBJ2-1; clone_size: few; v_call: TRBV4-3; cdr3_length: 17; cdr3_aa: CASSQEPGSSSYNEQFF
j_call: NA; clone_size: NA; v_call: TRBV30; cdr3_length: 14; cdr3_aa: CAWSVGGVDVEQYF
j_call: TRBJ2-7; clone_size: many; v_call: TRBV12-3/TRBV12-4; cdr3_length: 16; cdr3_aa: CASSSLKTGQSHEQYF
j_call: TRBJ1-1; clone_size: NA; v_call: TRBV4-3; cdr3_length: 18; cdr3_aa: CASSLGGKWGPGGTEAFF
j_call: TRBJ2-3; clone_size: few; v_call: TRBV10-3; cdr3_length: 15; cdr3_aa: CAISERVPSTDTQYF
j_call: TRBJ2-3; clone_size: NA; v_call: TRBV18; cdr3_length: 15; cdr3_aa: CASSPGTGGGYTQYF